This TCR beta chain was observed in a study of OX40 agonist ivuxolimab in advanced cancers. Study as a whole: Dose-escalation cases comprised hepatocellular carcinoma, melanoma, renal cell or head and neck cancer. The study reported partial responses in three patients: one hepatocellular carcinoma, two cutaneous melanoma. Study-wide points: Not determined was the antigen specificity of the expanded peripheral T cells.

On this clone itself: Its antigen remains unidentified.

Patients were ineligible given autoimmune disease history or systemic immunosuppression. Assay used: immunoSEQ multiplex PCR; TCRdb lists only in-frame clones, some missing. The sample yields around 40,000 clones, 70% to 85% seen once. The receptor comes from an adult with an advanced solid tumor such as melanoma, head and neck, liver or kidney cancer. The source material was CD4+ or CD8+ T cells sorted from blood, sampled in a trial of the OX40 agonist ivuxolimab.

In nucleotides, the CDR3 is TGTGCCAGCAGTTTATTTGGGGCACCGAACACCGGGGAGCTGTTTTTT. Translating gives CASSLFGAPNTGELFF. The V call is TRBV28, the J call TRBJ2-2; maybe TRBD1 (5 bases). The CDR3 covers 16 residues. The V and J ends lost 1 base and 0 bases respectively, with 9 bases between them. Germline-derived CDR1 and CDR2 are MDHEN and SYDVKM.